This entry lists 21 T cell receptor beta chains sequenced from one sample in a study of Graves' ophthalmopathy and Graves' hyperthyroidism. RNA served as the template for amplifying TCR beta CDR3 regions. An opening RT-PCR round employed HTBI primers and preceded a second-round multiplex PCR. TCRdb passed the multiplex PCR reads through MiXCR, listing each CDR3 protein once. The data show roughly 400,000 distinct CDR3 sequences, about 17% seen once. The source material was peripheral blood. The receptors stem from an adult woman with stable Graves' hyperthyroidism.

This clonotype was recorded at least ten times. The chain is built from TRBV6-5 and TRBJ1-1; TRBD1 agrees at 8 bases. Losses at the gene ends were 6 bases for V and 7 bases for J; bases not matched to a gene: 4. From germline, CDR1 is MNHEY and CDR2 SVGAGI. CDR3 length: 12 residues. The CDR3 loop is CASRRTGREAFF. The CDR3 DNA is TGTGCCAGCAGACGGACAGGGCGTGAAGCTTTCTTT.

Many counts were recorded for this clonotype. The V call is TRBV11-2, the J call TRBJ2-5, with 7 bases matching TRBD1. There are 20 residues in the CDR3. CDR1 is SGHAT and CDR2 is FQNNGV in the germline V gene. The V and J ends lost 1 base and 0 bases, in that order; junction bases with no gene match: 17. CDR3 residues: CASSLGGGGTAKINQETQYF. The DNA of the CDR3 is TGTGCCAGCAGCTTAGGAGGGGGTGGGACAGCCAAAATAAACCAAGAGACCCAGTACTTC.

This clonotype has a count of ten or more. The chain recombines TRBV6-2 or TRBV6-3 with TRBJ2-2; no clear D. Germline CDR1 reads MNHEY; CDR2 reads SVGEGT. The germline V and J ends were trimmed by 5 bases and 0 bases, with 7 bases remaining between them. This CDR3 is 14 amino acids long. DNA of the CDR3: TGTGCCAGCAGTAGGACGGCGAACACCGGGGAGCTGTTTTTT. Residues: CASSRTANTGELFF.

This clonotype was seen many times. The J gene is TRBJ2-5, the V gene TRBV24-1, with 7 bases aligning to TRBD2. The trim removed 5 bases at V and 0 bases at J, leaving 5 bases unmatched. This CDR3 has 15 residues. Germline assignment: CDR1 KGHDR and CDR2 SFDVKD. This chain's CDR3 is CATSARLADQETQYF. The CDR3 DNA reads TGTGCCACCAGTGCTAGGCTAGCGGACCAAGAGACCCAGTACTTC.

CDR3 in amino acids: CASRLTGQINTGELFF. CDR3 coding DNA: TGCGCCAGCAGATTGACGGGACAGATAAACACCGGGGAGCTGTTTTTT. V and J are TRBV5-1 and TRBJ2-2; 7 bases agree with TRBD1. Trimming removed 5 bases from V and 2 bases from J; junction bases left unmatched: 9. The germline gives CDR1 SGHRS, CDR2 YFSETQ. This CDR3 comprises 16 residues.

This clonotype was observed many times. V usage is TRBV20-1 and J usage is TRBJ2-7, with 12 bases aligning to TRBD2. The V segment lost 0 bases and the J segment 6 bases; nucleotides outside the gene matches: 6. The CDR3 runs 15 residues. Germline CDR1 reads DFQATT; CDR2 reads SNEGSKA (reference sequence). The CDR3, as DNA: TGCAGTGCTAGAGAAGTGACTAGCGGGAGTTTCGAGCAGTACTTC. It codes for CSAREVTSGSFEQYF.

The chain carries TRBV5-1 and TRBJ2-2; 12 nucleotides line up with TRBD2. With 3 bases clipped from V and 6 bases from J, the junction kept 6 bases outside the gene matches. CDR1 is SGHRS and CDR2 is YFSETQ in the germline V gene. The CDR3 extends over 16 amino acids. In DNA form, the CDR3 reads TGCGCCAGCAGCTCTAAACTAGCGGGAGGTTCCGGGGAGCTGTTTTTT. Encoded protein: CASSSKLAGGSGELFF.

This chain connects TRBV6-5 to TRBJ1-3; D is unresolved. The ends were cut back, 2 bases at V and 0 bases at J, with 8 bases in the middle. Looked up from germline, CDR1 is MNHEY and CDR2 is SVGAGI. CDR3 size: 15 residues. The CDR3 DNA follows: TGTGCCAGCAGTTACGGACGAACCTCTGGAAACACCATATATTTT. Amino acids: CASSYGRTSGNTIYF.

This clonotype showed up many times. The chain joins TRBV6-5 to TRBJ2-7; D tentatively reads TRBD1 or TRBD2 (5 bases each). CDR1 is MNHEY, CDR2 SVGAGI, per germline. The CDR3 runs 13 residues. Trimming left V 10 bases short and J 0 bases short, with 13 bases between. The CDR3 loop is CATFRDDSYEQYF. Written as DNA, the CDR3 is TGTGCCACCTTCAGGGACGACTCCTACGAGCAGTACTTC.

A word on this clonotype: This likely comes from a read error, as the CDR3 has no conserved phenylalanine or tryptophan at its end. No DNA is shown, since the ends of the CDR3 on it are uncertain; the CDR3 is the one TCRdb lists. The chain's CDR3 is CASSHPLPGLAYGYTV. The rearrangement links TRBV19 to TRBJ1-2; TRBD1, the table's D call, was not compared with the DNA. The CDR3 totals 16 residues, both ends included. Per germline, CDR1 LNHDA and CDR2 SQIVND (reference sequence).

This clonotype showed up many times. The chain couples TRBV12-3 or TRBV12-4 to TRBJ2-7, with 11 bases that match TRBD2. This CDR3 contains 14 residues. Trimming cost V 8 bases and J 5 bases; bases outside gene matches: 8. CDR3: CASGGLAESHEQYF. In DNA form, the CDR3 reads TGTGCCAGCGGGGGACTAGCGGAGTCCCACGAGCAGTACTTC.

The gene calls are TRBV12-3 or TRBV12-4 and TRBJ1-2; no definite D call. The CDR3 consists of 13 residues. Trimming took off 6 bases at V and 4 bases at J, with 12 bases between the two ends. The CDR3 DNA reads as TGTGCCAGCAGCTCAACAGCAACCTATGGCTACACCTTC. This gives the protein CASSSTATYGYTF.

The V and J genes are TRBV6-1 and TRBJ2-7; no clear D gene. Trimming stripped 6 bases from V and 4 bases from J, with 10 bases between. The germline V gene has CDR1 MNHNS and CDR2 SASEGT. The CDR3 spans 12 residues. The CDR3 loop is CASRQLMYEQYF. CDR3 nucleotide sequence: TGTGCCAGCAGACAGCTTATGTACGAGCAGTACTTC.

This clonotype showed up many times. J is TRBJ2-5 and V is TRBV6-1; D gene unclear. The germline V and J ends were trimmed by 6 bases and 2 bases, with 4 bases remaining between them. CDR3 length: 11 residues. Germline V gives CDR1 MNHNS, CDR2 SASEGT. CDR3 in DNA: TGTGCCAGCAGACGGCAAGAGACCCAGTACTTC. Translated: CASRRQETQYF.

The V gene is TRBV2, the J gene TRBJ2-7; D may be TRBD2 (5 bases). V was trimmed by 4 bases and J by 4 bases, leaving 11 bases between them. Germline V CDR1 and CDR2: SNHLY, FYNNEI. The CDR3 is 13 residues long. The CDR3 region is CASSARLAYEQYF. The CDR3 bases are TGTGCCAGCAGTGCTCGTCTAGCTTACGAGCAGTACTTC.

This clonotype was seen ten or more times. The CDR3 nucleotides read TGTGCCAGCAGCGCCGGGCTAGGAGCGGTACCCCCCTACGAGCAGTACTTC. It translates to CASSAGLGAVPPYEQYF. The chain recombines TRBV7-8 with TRBJ2-7, with D perhaps matching TRBD2 (5 bases). Germline CDR1 and CDR2: SGHVS and FQNEAQ. The CDR3 runs 17 residues. The V and J ends lost 5 bases and 2 bases respectively, with 22 bases between them.

This clonotype occurred many times. The J gene is TRBJ2-7, the V gene TRBV29-1; a possible D gene is TRBD2 (7 bases). Germline-derived CDR1 and CDR2 are SQVTM and ANQGSEA. The V and J ends lost 0 bases and 6 bases respectively, with 18 bases between them. CDR3 length: 15 amino acids. CDR3 protein: CSVEDGGAVSSEQYF. DNA for the CDR3: TGCAGCGTTGAAGATGGGGGGGCAGTCTCATCCGAGCAGTACTTC.

In nucleotides, the CDR3 is TGTGCCAGCAGTCAACCCGTCAGACAAGAGACCCAGTACTTC. Translation gives CASSQPVRQETQYF. This chain joins TRBV7-8 and TRBJ2-5; D remains ambiguous. Trimming took 6 bases from V and 2 from J, leaving 13 bases between them. The CDR3 is 14 amino acids. Germline V gene data show CDR1 as SGHVS and CDR2 as FQNEAQ.

In regard to this clonotype: A much larger clone differs by one base, so this may be a read error. CDR3 sequence (DNA): TGCGCCAGCAGCCAAGGCGCACTGAGGCTAGCGGGGACCTACGAGCAGTGCTTC. Its protein product is CASSQGALRLAGTYEQCF. The chain carries TRBV4-1 and TRBJ2-7; the match to TRBD2 covers 9 bases. This CDR3 comprises 18 residues. Looked up from germline, CDR1 is MGHRA and CDR2 is YSYEKL.

The sample holds many counts of this clonotype. The rearrangement links TRBV12-3 or TRBV12-4 to TRBJ2-5, with D perhaps matching TRBD2 (5 bases). The length of the CDR3 is 17 residues. Trimming took off 4 bases at V and 7 bases at J, with 25 bases between the two ends. The DNA of the CDR3 is TGTGCCAGCAGTTCTAAAGCGGAGCTAGTGCCAGGTGGGACCCAGTACTTC. Encoded protein: CASSSKAELVPGGTQYF.

This clonotype has at least ten counts. V is TRBV20-1 and J is TRBJ1-2, with a possible D match to TRBD1 (5 bases). Germline-derived CDR1 and CDR2 are DFQATT and SNEGSKA (reference sequence). The V gene lost 4 bases and the J gene lost 7 bases, with 22 bases spanning the gap. This CDR3 has 15 residues. CDR3 sequence: CSATPRGGKYLGYTF. As DNA, the CDR3 is TGCAGTGCTACTCCTCGGGGGGGGAAGTATCTTGGCTACACCTTC.